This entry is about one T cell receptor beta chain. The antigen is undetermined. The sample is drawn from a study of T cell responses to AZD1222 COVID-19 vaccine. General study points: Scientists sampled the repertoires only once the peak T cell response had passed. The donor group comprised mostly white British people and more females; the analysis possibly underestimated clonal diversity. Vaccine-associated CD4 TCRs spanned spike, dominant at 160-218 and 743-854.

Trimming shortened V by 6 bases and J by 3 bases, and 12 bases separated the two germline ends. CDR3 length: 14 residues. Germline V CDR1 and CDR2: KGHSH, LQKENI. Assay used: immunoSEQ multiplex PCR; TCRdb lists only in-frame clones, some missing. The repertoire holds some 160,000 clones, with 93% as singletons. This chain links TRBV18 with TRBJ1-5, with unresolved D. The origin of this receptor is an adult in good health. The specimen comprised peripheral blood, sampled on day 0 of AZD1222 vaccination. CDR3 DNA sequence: TGTGCCAGCTCCCCCCGAACCTCCAATCAGCCCCAGCATTTT. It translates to CASSPRTSNQPQHF. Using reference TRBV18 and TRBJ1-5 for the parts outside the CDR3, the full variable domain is NAGVMQNPRHLVRRRGQEARLRCSPMKGHSHVYWYRQLPEEGLKFMVYLQKENIIDESGMPKERFSAEFPKEGPSILRIQQVVRGDSAAYFCASSPRTSNQPQHFGDGTRLSIL.